The TCR beta chain under discussion was sequenced for a study of blood T cell repertoires in COVID-19. At the level of the study: The origin of the acute and convalescent COVID-19 samples was the United States, Italy and Spain. The cDNA or gDNA used as material had been derived from T cells, B-cell-depleted T cells, or PBMCs.

Only in-frame clones appear in the TCRdb table, and some are missing; sequencing was by immunoSEQ multiplex PCR. This repertoire shows some 130,000 clones, about 89% found once; its top ten account for about 2.5%. V lost 5 bases, J lost 1 base, and 2 bases stayed unmatched. Germline lookup yields CDR1 LNHDA and CDR2 SQIVND (reference sequence). The CDR3 loop spans 13 amino acids. This sequence originates from a man over 45 with active COVID-19. The sample taken for sequencing was peripheral blood. This sequence joins TRBV19 and TRBJ2-7, with TRBD1 identical over 7 bases. The CDR3 DNA sequence: TGTGCCAGTAGTCCACAGGGGTCCTACGAGCAGTACTTC. Its protein product is CASSPQGSYEQYF.